Reported below is one T cell receptor beta chain. Its cognate antigen is unknown. The data were taken from a study of graft-versus-host responses after intestinal transplantation. Study-wide background: Recipients uniformly received anti-thymocyte globulin induction, followed by tacrolimus and steroids for about three years.

Sequencing was performed with immunoSEQ multiplex PCR; in TCRdb, only in-frame clones are kept and a portion is missing. Among around 110,000 clones listed, roughly 89% were seen once. Germline values: CDR1 LGHNA, CDR2 YNFKEQ. The CDR3 is made up of 16 amino acids. V dropped 1 base and J dropped 2; count of bases not matched to a gene: 3. Findings and limits, study-wide: Recipient marrow showed GvH clones, some seen first in ileum or blood.

The sequence was obtained from a human donor who was the organ donor for an intestinal transplant. V and J are TRBV4-2 and TRBJ2-1; 9 bases match TRBD2. This specimen was unstimulated CD4+ T cells sorted from spleen or lymph node cells, taken before transplant. The CDR3 DNA sequence: TGTGCCAGCAGCCAAGGTAGCGGGGGACCCTACAATGAGCAGTTCTTC. It is translated as CASSQGSGGPYNEQFF.